This paragraph covers one T cell receptor beta chain sequence. The table lists this clonotype with a few counts. It lacks a known antigen. Base-call qualities are not available, and no considerably larger clone is one nucleotide away. The sample originates from a study of chronic HIV infection and antiretroviral therapy (dated by TCRdb to 2013 to 2016). Including cysteine and phenylalanine, the CDR3 has 15 amino acids. The sequence is cut down to CDR3 DNA, 45 bases in frame from base 1. The germline V gene (reference sequence) sets CDR1 to DFQATT and CDR2 to SNEGSKA. V drops 0 bases and J drops 3 bases, leaving 15 bases in between. The method was 5' RACE. Instrument on record: Illumina MiSeq. Using fastp at Q25 and MiXCR, TCRdb reprocessed the public reads and kept productive beta chains. Duplicate CDR3 protein sequences are folded into a single record with the most common DNA and genes. Recorded for this sample are under 55,000 distinct CDR3 sequences; approximately 19% of them occurred a single time. The ten top clones hold over 2.5% of the sample.

The sequence links TRBV20-1 to TRBJ2-7, with the D call perhaps TRBD1 or TRBD2, each one matching 5 bases. This TCR was sampled from an adult who had HIV and had not received antiretroviral therapy, or was an uninfected healthy control (not recorded which). The sample comprised peripheral blood. The CDR3 here reads CSARDGDPIDYEQYF. The nucleotide sequence reads TGCAGTGCTAGAGATGGGGACCCCATAGACTACGAGCAGTACTTC.